These 12 T cell receptor beta chains came from one sample sequenced in a study of cytomegalovirus exposure and HLA in healthy donors. Produced via immunoSEQ multiplex PCR; TCRdb's table is partial and in-frame only. The top ten clones hold around 3.1% of a sample with around 260,000 clones, about 90% of them seen once. Sequenced sample: PBMCs. Every receptor here comes from a woman aged 25 to 39 in good health and CMV-seronegative.

The chain joins TRBV6-1 to TRBJ2-1; TRBD1 agrees at 9 bases. This CDR3 comprises 15 residues. V was clipped by 7 bases and J by 4 bases; unmatched bases: 8. Germline CDR1 MNHNS, CDR2 SASEGT. This CDR3 reads CASTSTGGKYNEQFF. The CDR3 nucleotides read TGTGCCAGCACTTCGACAGGGGGAAAATACAATGAGCAGTTCTTC.

The chain carries TRBV6-1 and TRBJ1-2, with 9 bases identical to TRBD1. Trimming at V came to 3 bases and at J to 3 bases, leaving 5 bases not matched to a gene. This CDR3 spans 15 amino acids. Germline CDR1 reads MNHNS; CDR2 reads SASEGT. CDR3 DNA sequence: TGTGCCAGCAGTGACCGACAGGGGGGGGACTATGGCTACACCTTC. This sequence encodes CASSDRQGGDYGYTF.

The chain is built from TRBV4-1 and TRBJ2-7; tentatively, D is TRBD2 (6 bases). The CDR3 is made up of 17 amino acids. The V gene lost 0 bases and the J gene lost 2 bases, with 17 bases spanning the gap. CDR1 MGHRA and CDR2 YSYEKL come from the germline V gene. In DNA form, the CDR3 reads TGCGCCAGCAGCCAAGATACGACAATGGGACTCGCCTACGAGCAGTACTTC. The encoded protein is CASSQDTTMGLAYEQYF.

For the CDR3, the DNA is TGTGCCAGCAGTTTTGGGACAGGGAACGTCTACGAGCAGTACTTC. This sequence encodes CASSFGTGNVYEQYF. The chain is built from TRBV28 and TRBJ2-7, with TRBD1 identical over 9 bases. There are 15 residues in the CDR3. Germline-derived CDR1 and CDR2 are MDHEN and SYDVKM. The V gene end was trimmed by 3 bases and the J gene end by 3 bases; junction bases not matched to a gene: 6.

V is TRBV27 and J is TRBJ2-5; TRBD2 is a possible D gene (5 bases). The CDR3 length is 15 residues. Trimming removed 6 bases at V and 2 bases at J, with 16 bases between. Germline lookup yields CDR1 MNHEY and CDR2 SMNVEV (reference sequence). The chain's CDR3 is CASRTRGGRQETQYF. For the CDR3, the DNA is TGTGCCAGCAGGACCCGAGGTGGGAGACAAGAGACCCAGTACTTC.

The genes are TRBV7-9 and TRBJ1-1; tentative D call: TRBD1 (6 bases). The germline V and J ends were trimmed by 6 bases and 8 bases, with 19 bases remaining between them. CDR1 is SEHNR and CDR2 is FQNEAQ in the germline V gene (reference sequence). The CDR3 contains 14 residues. The CDR3 DNA follows: TGTGCCAGCAGTGCGACAGGTCGGACCCTAGAAGCTTTCTTT. It encodes CASSATGRTLEAFF. Full variable domain (outside the CDR3, taken from reference TRBV7-9 and TRBJ1-1): DTGVSQNPRHKITKRGQNVTFRCDPISEHNRLYWYRQTLGQGPEFLTYFQNEAQLEKSRLLSDRFSAERPKGSFSTLEIQRTEQGDSAMYLCASSATGRTLEAFFGQGTRLTVV.

The V gene is TRBV28, the J gene TRBJ2-7; TRBD2 matches at 7 bases. Germline V gives CDR1 MDHEN, CDR2 SYDVKM. The length of the CDR3 is 13 residues. V shed 3 bases and J 6 bases; nucleotides not matched to a gene: 5. The chain's CDR3 is CASSLGTISEQYF. CDR3 sequence (DNA): TGTGCCAGCAGTTTGGGGACTATCTCCGAGCAGTACTTC. Together with reference TRBV28 and TRBJ2-7, the CDR3 gives the full variable domain: DVKVTQSSRYLVKRTGEKVFLECVQDMDHENMFWYRQDPGLGLRLIYFSYDVKMKEKGDIPEGYSVSREKKERFSLILESASTNQTSMYLCASSLGTISEQYFGPGTRLTVT.

This clone came up once. The rearrangement joins TRBV28 to TRBJ1-4, with D uncertain. Trimming took 8 bases from V and 7 from J, leaving 8 bases between them. The CDR3 runs to 11 residues. Germline CDR1 reads MDHEN; CDR2 reads SYDVKM. The CDR3 DNA sequence: TGTGCCAGCGGCGTCGGTGAAAAACTGTTTTTT. Translation gives CASGVGEKLFF. The full variable domain, completed using reference TRBV28 and TRBJ1-4, is DVKVTQSSRYLVKRTGEKVFLECVQDMDHENMFWYRQDPGLGLRLIYFSYDVKMKEKGDIPEGYSVSREKKERFSLILESASTNQTSMYLCASGVGEKLFFGSGTQLSVL.

CDR3 nucleotide sequence: TGCGCCAGCAGCCAAGGCGTAAATAGCGTCCCCTACGAGCAGTACTTC. Amino acids: CASSQGVNSVPYEQYF. The chain combines TRBV4-3 with TRBJ2-7, with a weak D call TRBD2 (5 bases). CDR1 LGHNA and CDR2 YSLEER come from the germline V gene. This CDR3 has 16 residues. Trimming took off 1 base at V and 2 bases at J, with 15 bases between the two ends.

This sequence joins TRBV4-3 and TRBJ2-7; no firm D call. The germline gives CDR1 LGHNA, CDR2 YSLEER. The CDR3 is 14 amino acids. V was cut by 1 base and J by 4 bases, with 11 bases left in between. The chain's CDR3 is CASSQGRHRYEQYF. As DNA, the CDR3 is TGCGCCAGCAGCCAAGGTCGGCACAGATACGAGCAGTACTTC.

The chain combines TRBV7-2 with TRBJ2-7; D is possibly TRBD1 (6 bases). V lost 3 bases and J lost 3, with 9 bases in between. The germline V gene encodes CDR1 SGHTA and CDR2 FQGNSA. The length of the CDR3 is 13 residues. CDR3 protein: CASSFGDIYEQYF. CDR3 in DNA: TGTGCCAGCAGCTTTGGGGACATCTACGAGCAGTACTTC. Drawing the rest from reference TRBV7-2 and TRBJ2-7, the complete variable domain is GAGVSQSPSNKVTEKGKDVELRCDPISGHTALYWYRQSLGQGLEFLIYFQGNSAPDKSGLPSDRFSAERTGGSVSTLTIQRTQQEDSAVYLCASSFGDIYEQYFGPGTRLTVT.

The DNA for the CDR3 is TGTGCCAGCAGCTTAGCGGCAGGGATTGAAAAACTGTTTTTT. Residues: CASSLAAGIEKLFF. The rearrangement uses TRBV7-9 and TRBJ1-4, with D possibly matching TRBD1 (5 bases). Germline V gene data show CDR1 as SEHNR and CDR2 as FQNEAQ (reference sequence). This CDR3 region has 14 residues. V shed 0 bases and J shed 7 bases, with 9 bases lying between them. Combining the CDR3 with reference TRBV7-9 and TRBJ1-4 gives the whole variable domain DTGVSQNPRHKITKRGQNVTFRCDPISEHNRLYWYRQTLGQGPEFLTYFQNEAQLEKSRLLSDRFSAERPKGSFSTLEIQRTEQGDSAMYLCASSLAAGIEKLFFGSGTQLSVL.